The rows below give T cell receptor beta chains drawn from one sample of a study of blood T cell repertoires in COVID-19. Here immunoSEQ multiplex PCR was the method, and the copy in TCRdb shows in-frame clones only, minus some. The sample records about 230,000 clones, 65% to 90% being singletons. Sequenced material: peripheral blood. The receptors here all came from a man in his forties or fifties who had recovered from COVID-19. Both conserved end residues are part of each CDR3. The D gene is left open where the match is weak. Rows give clone size only sometimes, using once, few, many, or a class for an expanded clone.

j_call v_call clone_size d_call cdr3_aa cdr3_nt
TRBJ2-1 TRBV5-4 . TRBD2 CASSVTSGSYNEQFF TGTGCCAGCAGCGTGACTAGCGGGAGTTACAATGAGCAGTTCTTC
TRBJ2-1 TRBV2 once . CASKTQLTNEQFF TGTGCCAGTAAAACACAGCTTACCAATGAGCAGTTCTTC
TRBJ2-2 TRBV11-2 . . CASSTPSIRELFF TGTGCCAGCAGCACCCCATCTATTCGGGAGCTGTTTTTT
TRBJ1-2 TRBV29-1 . TRBD1 CSVDYRGEYGYTF TGCAGCGTTGACTACAGGGGGGAATATGGCTACACCTTC
TRBJ2-2 TRBV7-9 . TRBD2 CASSIKGLAGNTGELFF TGTGCCAGCAGCATCAAGGGACTAGCGGGGAACACCGGGGAGCTGTTTTTT
TRBJ2-3 TRBV15 . TRBD2 CATSRSRGGGALDTQYF TGTGCCACCAGCAGAAGCAGGGGCGGGGGGGCCTTAGATACGCAGTATTTT
TRBJ2-2 TRBV2 few TRBD1 CASSDGQGTGELFF TGTGCCAGCAGTGACGGACAGGGAACGGGGGAGCTGTTTTTT
TRBJ2-3 TRBV24-1 . TRBD2 CATSDTGLAGADTQYF TGTGCCACCAGTGATACGGGACTAGCGGGAGCAGATACGCAGTATTTT
TRBJ1-2 TRBV7-8 . TRBD1 CASSLVGTGWGYGYTF TGTGCCAGCAGCTTAGTCGGGACAGGGTGGGGATATGGCTACACCTTC
TRBJ1-5 TRBV7-8 . . CASSSQSSAGSNQPQHF TGTGCCAGCAGCAGCCAGAGTTCGGCAGGTAGCAATCAGCCCCAGCATTTT
TRBJ1-2 TRBV3-1/TRBV3-2 . TRBD1 CASSRSTGLANYGYTF TGTGCCAGCAGCCGCTCGACAGGGTTAGCTAACTATGGCTACACCTTC
TRBJ2-7 TRBV5-1 . . CASSPQGLSSYEQYF TGCGCCAGCAGCCCTCAGGGATTGAGCTCCTACGAGCAGTACTTC
TRBJ1-2 TRBV18 . TRBD1 CASSRGTATYGYTF TGTGCCAGCTCCCGCGGGACAGCAACCTATGGCTACACCTTC
TRBJ1-5 TRBV6-2/TRBV6-3 . . CASSYTGGSQPQHF TGTGCCAGCAGTTACACTGGGGGCTCCCAGCCCCAGCATTTT
TRBJ2-1 TRBV6-5 . . CASSYLAAVNEQFF TGTGCCAGCAGTTACCTAGCAGCGGTGAATGAGCAGTTCTTC
TRBJ2-1 TRBV5-8 . TRBD2 CASSLGLAADNEQFF TGTGCCAGCAGCTTGGGACTAGCGGCTGACAATGAGCAGTTCTTC
TRBJ2-3 TRBV10-1 . . CASSDGAGHTDTQYF TGCGCCAGCAGTGATGGGGCAGGGCACACAGATACGCAGTATTTT
TRBJ2-7 TRBV7-2 . . CASSLWASGSIRYF .
TRBJ1-2 TRBV11-2 . . CASKIGFTGYGYTF TGTGCCAGCAAGATTGGTTTCACGGGCTATGGCTACACCTTC
TRBJ2-5 TRBV2 . . CASSWDSEGTQYF TGTGCCAGCAGTTGGGACTCAGAGGGGACCCAGTACTTC
TRBJ1-1 TRBV5-4 . . CASSLTVNTEAFF TGTGCCAGCAGCTTAACAGTGAACACTGAAGCTTTCTTT
TRBJ2-1 TRBV3-1/TRBV3-2 . . CASSRSRDTLYDEQFF TGTGCCAGCAGCCGCTCCCGGGACACCCTCTATGATGAGCAGTTCTTC
TRBJ2-1 TRBV9 . TRBD2 CASSVGLAEYNEQFF TGTGCCAGCAGCGTAGGGCTAGCGGAGTACAATGAGCAGTTCTTC
TRBJ2-5 TRBV7-2 . . CASSLDLAFGETQYF TGTGCCAGCAGCCTGGACTTAGCTTTCGGTGAGACCCAGTACTTC
TRBJ2-7 TRBV7-9 . . CASSPRRSRRGSSLEQYF TGTGCCAGCAGCCCCCGCAGATCGCGACGGGGGAGTTCGTTGGAGCAGTACTTC
TRBJ2-5 TRBV12-3/TRBV12-4 . . CASSTLDIETQYF TGTGCCAGCTCGACCTTGGACATAGAGACCCAGTACTTC
TRBJ1-1 TRBV19 . . CASDAGQPNTEAFF TGTGCCAGTGATGCAGGACAGCCGAACACTGAAGCTTTCTTT
TRBJ2-3 TRBV7-8 . . CASSALWGGTDTQYF TGTGCCAGCAGCGCCTTATGGGGGGGCACAGATACGCAGTATTTT
TRBJ2-1 TRBV2 . TRBD2 CASSLERGPYNEQFF TGTGCCAGCAGTCTCGAGCGGGGGCCCTACAATGAGCAGTTCTTC
TRBJ1-4 TRBV7-2 . . CASSGGGGFWEKLFF TGTGCCAGCAGCGGTGGGGGGGGCTTTTGGGAAAAACTGTTTTTT
TRBJ2-7 TRBV2 . TRBD1 CASRTGSLYEQYF TGTGCCAGCAGGACAGGGTCCTTGTACGAGCAGTACTTC
TRBJ1-3 TRBV29-1 . . CSVGEGQSGNTIYF TGCAGCGTGGGGGAAGGACAGTCGGGAAACACCATATATTTT
TRBJ1-1 TRBV10-3 . TRBD1 CAIKGAQSTEAFF TGTGCCATCAAGGGGGCCCAATCTACTGAAGCTTTCTTT
TRBJ1-3 TRBV9 . . CASSVGDSGNTIYF TGTGCCAGCAGCGTAGGCGACTCTGGAAACACCATATATTTT
TRBJ1-1 TRBV13 . . CASSTGRVGGTEAFF TGTGCCAGCAGCACGGGTCGGGTCGGGGGTACTGAAGCTTTCTTT
TRBJ2-7 TRBV27 . . CASSLSGSLLEQYF TGTGCCAGCAGTTTATCCGGGAGTCTACTGGAGCAGTACTTC
TRBJ2-1 TRBV10-3 . . CAIRVELAGTYNEQFF TGTGCCATCAGGGTCGAGTTGGCGGGAACCTACAATGAGCAGTTCTTC
TRBJ1-5 TRBV11-2 . TRBD1 CASSLLPGGGNQPQHF TGTGCCAGCAGCCTCCTGCCAGGGGGCGGGAATCAGCCCCAGCATTTT
TRBJ2-5 TRBV7-6 . TRBD1 CASSSDGYRGLETQYF TGTGCCAGCAGCTCCGACGGGTACAGGGGGCTTGAGACCCAGTACTTC
TRBJ1-2 TRBV7-2 . TRBD1 CASSYRDRVRGYTF TGTGCCAGCAGCTACCGGGACAGGGTGCGTGGCTACACCTTC
TRBJ1-3 TRBV5-6 . . CASSLKRFSGNTIYF TGTGCCAGCAGCTTGAAACGGTTCTCTGGAAACACCATATATTTT
TRBJ1-6 TRBV7-7 once . CASSLRGINSPLHF TGTGCTAGCAGCTTACGAGGGATCAATTCACCCCTCCACTTT
TRBJ1-5 TRBV6-5 . TRBD1 CASATAGGYQPQHF TGTGCCAGCGCCACGGCAGGGGGGTATCAGCCCCAGCATTTT
TRBJ2-3 TRBV3-1/TRBV3-2 . . CASSRSSGVTDTQYF TGTGCCAGCAGCCGCTCCAGCGGAGTCACAGATACGCAGTATTTT
TRBJ1-4 TRBV6-5 once . CASSQTVMSEKLFF TGTGCCAGCAGCCAGACAGTTATGAGTGAAAAACTGTTTTTT
TRBJ2-1 TRBV19 . TRBD2 CASSIGTSGHEQFF TGTGCCAGTAGTATCGGGACTAGCGGCCATGAGCAGTTCTTC
TRBJ1-4 TRBV25-1 . . CASSVEPGTGNEKLFF TGTGCCAGCAGTGTTGAACCCGGGACTGGGAATGAAAAACTGTTTTTT
TRBJ1-3 TRBV30 . . CAWTQRIRDTIYF TGTGCCTGGACTCAGCGGATTCGGGACACCATATATTTT
TRBJ1-2 TRBV19 few TRBD1 CASSILQGNYGYTF TGTGCCAGTAGTATCCTACAGGGGAACTATGGCTACACCTTC
TRBJ1-2 TRBV19 . . CASSGQFYGYTF TGTGCCAGTAGTGGACAGTTCTATGGCTACACCTTC
TRBJ2-7 TRBV27 . TRBD1 CASTRTGLSYEQYF TGTGCCAGCACCCGGACAGGACTCTCCTACGAGCAGTACTTC
TRBJ2-1 TRBV19 . . CASTDRDMINEQFF TGTGCCAGTACTGACCGCGACATGATAAATGAGCAGTTCTTC
TRBJ1-2 TRBV30 . TRBD1 CAWSSFPPGQGGYGYTF TGTGCCTGGAGTTCTTTTCCTCCGGGACAGGGCGGCTATGGCTACACCTTC
TRBJ1-1 TRBV6-5 . . CASSIIPGGLTEAFF TGTGCCAGCAGTATCATCCCCGGGGGTCTAACTGAAGCTTTCTTT
TRBJ2-4 TRBV10-3 . . CAISKGEGAKNIQYF TGTGCCATCAGTAAAGGGGAAGGTGCCAAAAACATTCAGTACTTC
TRBJ1-4 TRBV11-3 . . CASSPGLTNEKLFF TGTGCCAGCAGCCCAGGCCTCACTAATGAAAAACTGTTTTTT
TRBJ2-7 TRBV14 . . CASSIGPGVADEQYF TGTGCCAGCTCAATCGGGCCCGGGGTTGCGGACGAGCAGTACTTC
TRBJ2-7 TRBV10-2 . TRBD2 CASKLAGGHYEQYF TGCGCCAGCAAATTAGCGGGGGGGCACTACGAGCAGTACTTC
TRBJ2-1 TRBV18 . TRBD1 CASSLQGAVNEQFF TGTGCCAGCTCACTACAGGGGGCCGTCAATGAGCAGTTCTTC